The clone carrying this T cell receptor (beta chain) was seen only a few times. The target antigen is unknown. This entry comes from a study of T-cell memory formation after mild COVID-19. The wider study: Largely, TCR clusters stayed within a single donor.

The authors produced TCR alpha and TCR beta cDNA libraries with sample barcodes and UMIs by 5'RACE using constant-segment primers. Each CDR3 protein gets one entry after TCRdb re-called the 5' RACE reads with MiXCR. This table has approximately 560,000 distinct CDR3 sequences, roughly a sixth appearing once. Study results and limitations: A second wave of clones peaked on day 37, and their SARS-CoV-2 specificity went unconfirmed.

What was sequenced was PBMCs or a T cell subset sorted from them (not recorded which). This receptor was taken from an adult woman who had mild COVID-19 (a few samples of this study predate the infection). Cell type and time point are not known.

The CDR3 coding sequence is TGTGCCAGCAGTTACTCGAAGGAACGGAGCGGGAGCTTTGGCACAGATACGCAGTATTTT. Translated: CASSYSKERSGSFGTDTQYF. The chain employs TRBV6-2 or TRBV6-3 and TRBJ2-3; TRBD2 matches at 8 bases. The ends lost 0 bases at V and 1 base at J; junction bases unmatched: 15. The length of the CDR3 is 20 residues. CDR1 MNHEY and CDR2 SVGEGT come from the germline V gene.